The 32 T cell receptor beta chains below were found in one sample sequenced in a study of cytomegalovirus exposure and HLA in healthy donors. Use of 60 Vbeta and 13 Jbeta primers characterized the PCR. Method: immunoSEQ multiplex PCR; TCRdb's copy keeps in-frame clones and lacks some. Among about 210,000 clones, over 80% were seen once, and the ten largest hold roughly a tenth. The specimen was PBMCs. The receptors were sampled from a woman in her forties or fifties in good health and CMV-seropositive.

The chain couples TRBV5-1 to TRBJ1-6, with TRBD1 matching over 9 bases. Germline CDR1 SGHRS, CDR2 YFSETQ. J lost 7 bases, V lost 0 bases, and 2 bases had no gene match. CDR3 length equals 15 residues. The CDR3 DNA reads as TGCGCCAGCAGCTTGGGTGGACAGGGGAATTCACCCCTCCACTTT. Amino acids: CASSLGGQGNSPLHF.

This clone was detected only a few times. This chain links TRBV6-5 with TRBJ1-6, with no clear D. The CDR3 sequence is 13 residues long. CDR1 MNHEY and CDR2 SVGAGI come from the germline V gene. V lost 7 bases and J 8 bases, leaving 12 bases between the germline ends. The CDR3 here is CASNLGRDSPLHF. The DNA for the CDR3 is TGTGCCAGCAACCTAGGGAGGGATTCACCCCTCCACTTT.

This chain uses TRBV29-1 with TRBJ1-4, with TRBD1 identical over 7 bases. Germline CDR1 and CDR2: SQVTM and ANQGSEA. With 5 bases clipped from V and 14 bases from J, the junction kept 8 bases outside the gene matches. The CDR3 totals 11 residues. The CDR3 loop reads CSVWDSGLLFF. The DNA for the CDR3 is TGCAGCGTTTGGGACAGTGGTCTTCTGTTTTTT.

This clone has only one observation. The rearrangement links TRBV11-2 to TRBJ2-7, with D perhaps TRBD1 (6 bases). The germline V gene encodes CDR1 SGHAT and CDR2 FQNNGV. This CDR3 comprises 15 residues. Trimming took off 3 bases at V and 2 bases at J, with 14 bases between the two ends. The DNA of the CDR3 is TGTGCCAGCAGCTTGACGGACAGTGGCCCCTACGAGCAGTACTTC. This translates into CASSLTDSGPYEQYF.

For the CDR3, the DNA is TGTGCCACACGGGCCGGGACTAGCGCAACCGGGGAGCTGTTTTTT. This encodes CATRAGTSATGELFF. The rearrangement uses TRBV2 and TRBJ2-2, with 10 bases matching TRBD2. V dropped 10 bases and J dropped 5; count of bases not matched to a gene: 10. CDR1 SNHLY and CDR2 FYNNEI come from the germline V gene. This CDR3 comprises 15 residues.

As DNA, the CDR3 is TGCGCCAGCAGCCTCTCTGAAGCAACTCAGGGGAACACTGAAGCTTTCTTT. Translated, it gives CASSLSEATQGNTEAFF. This chain links TRBV4-1 with TRBJ1-1, with D possibly TRBD1 on 5 matching bases. The length of the CDR3 is 17 residues. Trimming took 4 bases from V and 1 from J, leaving 19 bases between them. Germline V gene lookup returns CDR1 MGHRA and CDR2 YSYEKL.

This clone was recorded a few times. The genes are TRBV4-2 and TRBJ2-3; 10 bases map to TRBD2. V was clipped by 5 bases and J by 0 bases; unmatched bases: 8. Per germline, CDR1 LGHNA and CDR2 YNFKEQ. The CDR3 is made up of 17 amino acids. The CDR3: CASSSATSGQSTDTQYF. In DNA form, the CDR3 reads TGTGCCAGCAGCTCAGCGACTAGCGGGCAAAGCACAGATACGCAGTATTTT.

The chain carries TRBV4-1 and TRBJ2-1, with 15 bases fitting TRBD2. The V and J ends lost 1 base and 7 bases, in that order; junction bases with no gene match: 5. This CDR3 is 17 amino acids long. The germline CDR1 and CDR2 sequences are MGHRA and YSYEKL. This CDR3 is CASSQASGTSGGNEQFF. Here the CDR3 DNA reads TGCGCCAGCAGCCAAGCTTCGGGGACTAGCGGGGGGAATGAGCAGTTCTTC.

The chain has TRBV7-2 and TRBJ1-1, with 9 bases aligning to TRBD1. This CDR3 region has 18 residues. Trimming took 0 bases from V and 4 from J; bases not matched to a gene: 12. Germline CDR1 reads SGHTA; CDR2 reads FQGNSA. Here the CDR3 reads CASSLAPTGGKAGTEAFF. For the CDR3, the DNA is TGTGCCAGCAGCTTAGCGCCGACAGGGGGGAAGGCAGGCACTGAAGCTTTCTTT. Full variable domain (missing parts from reference TRBV7-2 and TRBJ1-1): GAGVSQSPSNKVTEKGKDVELRCDPISGHTALYWYRQSLGQGLEFLIYFQGNSAPDKSGLPSDRFSAERTGGSVSTLTIQRTQQEDSAVYLCASSLAPTGGKAGTEAFFGQGTRLTVV.

The chain carries TRBV2 and TRBJ2-5, with D possibly TRBD2 on 6 matching bases. Germline CDR1 reads SNHLY; CDR2 reads FYNNEI. V dropped 10 bases and J dropped 2 bases, with 17 bases sitting between them. The CDR3 spans 14 residues. The CDR3 DNA reads as TGTGCCATCCCGGGCGGGGCGACTCAAGAGACCCAGTACTTC. Its translation: CAIPGGATQETQYF.

The rearrangement links TRBV5-7 to TRBJ2-1; 8 positions match TRBD2. TRBV5-7 is marked as an open reading frame, function uncertain. V lost 4 bases to trimming and J lost 8 bases; unmatched junction nucleotides: 11. The CDR3 spans 15 residues. This CDR3 is CASSRETSGRDEQFF. The CDR3 nucleotides read TGTGCCAGCAGCCGTGAAACTAGCGGACGGGATGAGCAGTTCTTC.

The CDR3 is CASSPRQGRNTEAFF. In DNA, the CDR3 is TGTGCCAGCAGTCCAAGACAGGGCCGGAACACTGAAGCTTTCTTT. The chain is built from TRBV2 and TRBJ1-1; 7 nucleotides align to TRBD1. V shed 5 bases, J shed 1 base, and the junction held 7 bases outside the gene matches. Per germline, CDR1 SNHLY and CDR2 FYNNEI. This CDR3 region has 15 residues.

This clone appeared a single time. The V and J genes are TRBV28 and TRBJ1-2, with D unclear. Germline CDR1 MDHEN, CDR2 SYDVKM. The CDR3 runs to 13 residues. V was cut by 2 bases and J by 5 bases, with 9 bases left in between. The CDR3 region has the DNA TGTGCCAGCAGTTTACACCCTAGGTATGGCTACACCTTC. Its protein is CASSLHPRYGYTF.

This chain uses TRBV5-1 with TRBJ1-1; 7 nucleotides agree with TRBD1. V lost 5 bases to trimming and J lost 3 bases; unmatched junction nucleotides: 13. The CDR3 totals 16 residues. Germline V gives CDR1 SGHRS, CDR2 YFSETQ. CDR3 bases: TGCGCCAGCAGACCAATAACAGGGGCTGAGTACACTGAAGCTTTCTTT. It translates to CASRPITGAEYTEAFF.

The rearrangement links TRBV7-2 to TRBJ1-3, with no clear D. The ends were cut back, 1 base at V and 0 bases at J, with 13 bases in the middle. The CDR3 has 17 residues. Germline CDR1 and CDR2: SGHTA and FQGNSA. CDR3 nucleotide sequence: TGTGCCAGCAGCTTAGACTTCAGCGACCGCTCTGGAAACACCATATATTTT. This sequence encodes CASSLDFSDRSGNTIYF.

V and J are TRBV5-1 and TRBJ1-6; 8 bases fit TRBD1. V shed 4 bases and J 8 bases; nucleotides not matched to a gene: 5. CDR1 is SGHRS and CDR2 is YFSETQ in the germline V gene. This CDR3 region has 14 residues. The CDR3 sequence is CASSQTGVYSPLHF. CDR3 DNA sequence: TGCGCCAGCAGCCAGACAGGGGTTTATTCACCCCTCCACTTT.

V gene TRBV29-1 combines with J gene TRBJ2-3; D possibly corresponds to TRBD1 (6 bases). CDR3 length equals 12 residues. The germline V gene has CDR1 SQVTM and CDR2 ANQGSEA. The V and J ends lost 7 bases and 5 bases respectively, with 13 bases between them. This CDR3 reads CSARDIKDTQYF. In DNA form, the CDR3 reads TGCAGCGCCCGGGACATCAAAGATACGCAGTATTTT.

The chain is built from TRBV7-6 and TRBJ2-5, with TRBD1 as a possible D gene (6 bases). There are 14 residues in the CDR3. CDR1 and CDR2 (germline): SGHVS, FNYEAQ. Trimming took 1 base from V and 4 from J, leaving 10 bases between them. The DNA for the CDR3 is TGTGCCAGCAGCTTAGGAGGCAGGGGAGAGACCCAGTACTTC. Translating it yields CASSLGGRGETQYF.

As for this clone: The same CDR3 can be traced to other DNA sequences in this sample. This chain joins TRBV5-1 and TRBJ2-5; D remains ambiguous. V was shortened by 4 bases and J by 3 bases, with 4 bases between the two germline ends. Germline assignment: CDR1 SGHRS and CDR2 YFSETQ. CDR3 length equals 11 residues. DNA for the CDR3: TGCGCCAGCAGCCTTGAAGAGACCCAGTACTTC. Translated, it gives CASSLEETQYF.

This clone was seen a handful of times. J is TRBJ1-2 and V is TRBV30, with 10 bases fitting TRBD1. CDR1 is GTSNPN and CDR2 is SVGIG in the germline V gene (reference sequence). This CDR3 is built from 15 residues. The junction had 9 bases not matched to a gene; V was cut back by 2 bases and J by 6 bases. CDR3: CAWSRTTTGGDGYTF. In DNA form, the CDR3 reads TGTGCCTGGAGTCGCACCACGACAGGGGGCGATGGCTACACCTTC.

The rearrangement joins TRBV11-3 to TRBJ2-7, with D possibly TRBD1 on 8 matching bases. CDR1 SGHNT and CDR2 YENEEA come from the germline V gene. Trimming removed 2 bases from V and 3 bases from J, with 17 bases in between. This CDR3 has 16 amino acids. CDR3 loop: CASSLSSTGGVYEQYF. CDR3 DNA: TGTGCCAGCAGCTTATCTTCCACAGGGGGGGTCTACGAGCAGTACTTC.

V gene TRBV18 combines with J gene TRBJ1-4; D is uncertain. The CDR3 is 14 amino acids. Germline V gene sequence: CDR1 KGHSH, CDR2 LQKENI. Trimming cost V 3 bases and J 4 bases, with 9 bases left between them. CDR3 sequence: CASSPGRSNEKLFF. CDR3 in DNA: TGTGCCAGCTCACCGGGCCGTAGTAATGAAAAACTGTTTTTT.

The chain couples TRBV7-2 to TRBJ2-3; unclear D gene. Germline lookup yields CDR1 SGHTA and CDR2 FQGNSA. The V end was cut by 1 base, the J end by 4 bases, with 6 bases between. The CDR3 covers 13 residues. This CDR3 is CASSLVLADTQYF. CDR3 nucleotides: TGTGCCAGCAGCTTAGTTTTAGCAGATACGCAGTATTTT.

As for this clone: The sample carries other DNA sequences with the same CDR3. In DNA, the CDR3 is TGTGCCAGCAGCCAACAGGGGAACACTGAAGCTTTCTTT. It is translated as CASSQQGNTEAFF. The V call is TRBV7-9, the J call TRBJ1-1; weak D call: TRBD1 (6 bases). Per germline, CDR1 SEHNR and CDR2 FQNEAQ (reference sequence). Trimming pared 5 bases from V and 1 base from J, leaving 8 bases between. The CDR3 totals 13 residues. The full variable domain, in which reference TRBV7-9 and TRBJ1-1 provide the parts outside the CDR3, is DTGVSQNPRHKITKRGQNVTFRCDPISEHNRLYWYRQTLGQGPEFLTYFQNEAQLEKSRLLSDRFSAERPKGSFSTLEIQRTEQGDSAMYLCASSQQGNTEAFFGQGTRLTVV.

V and J are TRBV6-5 and TRBJ1-2; TRBD1 matches 7 bases. This CDR3 region has 14 residues. CDR1 and CDR2 from the germline V gene are MNHEY and SVGAGI. J gave up 8 bases and V 7 bases, and 13 bases lay outside the gene matches. The chain's CDR3 is CASTDRASSWGYTF. The DNA for the CDR3 is TGTGCCAGCACCGACAGGGCCTCCTCGTGGGGCTACACCTTC.

The chain couples TRBV30 to TRBJ1-2, with 7 positions matching TRBD1. With 8 bases clipped from V and 3 bases from J, the junction kept 9 bases outside the gene matches. The CDR3 consists of 13 residues. Germline CDR1 GTSNPN, CDR2 SVGIG (reference sequence). The CDR3 DNA reads TGTGCCCGGAAGGGCAGGGGGGACTATGGCTACACCTTC. It is translated as CARKGRGDYGYTF.

As DNA, the CDR3 is TGTGCCAGCAGTTACTCGAGGGGGCCCACCTACAATGAGCAGTTCTTC. Its translation is CASSYSRGPTYNEQFF. The J gene is TRBJ2-1, the V gene TRBV6-5, with 7 bases matching TRBD1. Germline-derived CDR1 and CDR2 are MNHEY and SVGAGI. The J segment lost 2 bases and the V segment lost 0 bases, leaving 4 bases of the junction unmatched. This CDR3 is built from 16 residues.

J is TRBJ2-5 and V is TRBV7-2, with TRBD2 matching 7 bases. Germline V gene lookup returns CDR1 SGHTA and CDR2 FQGNSA. J gave up 5 bases and V 0 bases, and 6 bases lay outside the gene matches. CDR3 length equals 15 residues. CDR3 region: CASSLALGEGETQYF. The CDR3 coding sequence is TGTGCCAGCAGCTTAGCGCTAGGGGAGGGGGAGACCCAGTACTTC.

The chain employs TRBV9 and TRBJ1-2; D is unresolved. In germline, CDR1 is SGDLS, CDR2 YYNGEE. The CDR3 has 17 residues. Trimming shortened V by 4 bases and J by 0 bases, and 19 bases separated the two germline ends. In DNA, the CDR3 is TGTGCCAGCAGCCAGATGGGGTATGGGAGCGCTAACTATGGCTACACCTTC. It codes for CASSQMGYGSANYGYTF.

The J gene is TRBJ1-5, the V gene TRBV2; 7 bases fit TRBD1. V gave up 4 bases and J gave up 2 bases; unmatched junction bases: 2. CDR3 length: 14 amino acids. Per germline, CDR1 SNHLY and CDR2 FYNNEI. DNA of the CDR3: TGTGCCAGCAGTGTTCAGGGGGGCAATCAGCCCCAGCATTTT. It specifies CASSVQGGNQPQHF.

A few counts support this clone. This chain's CDR3 is CASRKGQGNQPQHF. DNA for the CDR3: TGTGCCAGCAGGAAGGGACAGGGTAATCAGCCCCAGCATTTT. V usage is TRBV6-6 and J usage is TRBJ1-5, with 9 bases identical to TRBD1. V shed 6 bases, J shed 4 bases, and the junction held 4 bases outside the gene matches. In germline, CDR1 is MNHNY, CDR2 SVGAGI (reference sequence). This CDR3 comprises 14 residues.

The chain couples TRBV6-4 to TRBJ2-5; 11 nucleotides agree with TRBD2. The CDR3 sequence is 15 residues long. The V gene's germline CDR1 is MRHNA and CDR2 SNTAGT. V lost 3 bases to trimming and J lost 2 bases; unmatched junction nucleotides: 2. CDR3 loop: CASSEVAGGQETQYF. The CDR3 region has the DNA TGTGCCAGCAGTGAGGTAGCGGGGGGGCAAGAGACCCAGTACTTC.